These T cell receptor beta chains were read from a single sample in a study of STAT5B mutations in CD4+ large granular lymphocyte leukemia. Some clones are missing from TCRdb's copy, which holds only in-frame ones; the method was immunoSEQ multiplex PCR. Here the sample spans about 30,000 clones, approximately 79% being singletons. Sequences were obtained from CD4+ T cells from blood buffy coats. These TCRs come from a human donor in good health. Each CDR3 is given with its conserved first and last residue. Each record gives: J gene, V gene, clone size, D gene, CDR3 protein, CDR3 DNA. The D gene is left open where the match is weak. The size field is filled for only some rows; it gives once, few, many or a size class.

TRBJ1-1,TRBV5-1,once,.,CASSLVGKNTEAFF,TGCGCCAGCAGCTTGGTCGGAAAGAACACTGAAGCTTTCTTT
TRBJ2-3,TRBV19,.,TRBD2,CASSISASGASTDTQYF,TGTGCCAGTAGTATCTCGGCTAGCGGGGCTAGCACAGATACGCAGTATTTT
TRBJ2-3,TRBV15,few,.,CATSRGGRTADTQYF,TGTGCCACCAGCAGAGGGGGACGGACGGCAGATACGCAGTATTTT
TRBJ1-4,TRBV9,.,TRBD1,CASSAQGTLEGTNEKLFF,TGTGCCAGCAGCGCACAGGGGACTCTAGAGGGGACTAATGAAAAACTGTTTTTT
TRBJ2-5,TRBV5-4,once,.,CASSRTGLQETQYF,TGTGCCAGCAGCCGCACAGGGCTACAAGAGACCCAGTACTTC
TRBJ1-6,TRBV6-6,.,.,CASSYGAGGSPLHF,TGTGCCAGCAGTTATGGGGCAGGAGGTTCACCCCTCCACTTT
TRBJ2-7,TRBV11-3,.,.,CASSLARGSYEQYF,TGTGCCAGCAGCTTAGCGCGGGGCTCCTACGAGCAGTACTTC
TRBJ2-7,TRBV11-1,.,TRBD1,CASSGDRVSEQYF,TGTGCCAGCAGCGGGGACAGGGTGAGCGAGCAGTACTTC
TRBJ2-1,TRBV7-6,.,.,CASSLEDGWGNEQFF,TGTGCCAGCAGCTTAGAGGATGGTTGGGGCAATGAGCAGTTCTTC
TRBJ2-3,TRBV9,.,.,CASSVGLTTDTQYF,TGTGCCAGCAGCGTAGGGTTAACCACAGATACGCAGTATTTT
TRBJ2-3,TRBV6-1,.,.,CASRRDFVTDTQYF,TGTGCCAGCCGCCGGGACTTCGTCACAGATACGCAGTATTTT
TRBJ2-2,TRBV5-1,.,TRBD2,CASSSGGASGELFF,TGCGCCAGCAGTAGCGGGGGGGCCTCCGGGGAGCTGTTTTTT
TRBJ1-4,TRBV6-5,.,.,CASSLRKGSNEKLFF,TGTGCCAGCAGCCTTAGGAAGGGATCTAATGAAAAACTGTTTTTT
TRBJ2-4,TRBV20-1,.,.,CSAKDVNIQYF,TGCAGTGCCAAGGACGTAAACATTCAGTACTTC
TRBJ2-7,TRBV5-1,.,TRBD1,CASSLGYTGEGLSYEQYF,TGCGCCAGCAGCTTGGGGTACACAGGGGAAGGTCTATCCTACGAGCAGTACTTC
TRBJ2-3,TRBV19,.,.,CASSKQARGTSTDTQYF,TGTGCCAGTAGTAAACAGGCTAGGGGGACTAGCACAGATACGCAGTATTTT
TRBJ2-7,TRBV5-1,.,.,CASSLQGPGYEQYF,TGCGCCAGCAGCCTCCAAGGGCCAGGGTACGAGCAGTACTTC
TRBJ1-4,TRBV25-1,.,TRBD1,CASGLPGGVQLFF,TGTGCCAGCGGACTACCAGGGGGAGTGCAACTGTTTTTT
TRBJ2-3,TRBV7-7,.,TRBD1,CASSKAGGPDTQYF,TGTGCCAGCAGCAAGGCAGGGGGCCCAGATACGCAGTATTTT
TRBJ2-1,TRBV5-1,.,.,CASSLALGRADYNEQFF,TGCGCCAGCAGCTTGGCCCTAGGGCGGGCGGACTACAATGAGCAGTTCTTC
TRBJ1-2,TRBV10-3,.,TRBD1,CAIGTGSGYGYTF,TGTGCCATCGGGACAGGGAGTGGCTATGGCTACACCTTC
TRBJ1-5,TRBV6-6,.,.,CASSYTQWEPQHF,TGTGCCAGCAGTTACACGCAGTGGGAGCCCCAGCATTTT
TRBJ2-3,TRBV18,.,TRBD1,CASSPRQGRTDTQYF,TGTGCCAGCTCACCTAGACAGGGGAGGACAGATACGCAGTATTTT
TRBJ1-3,TRBV19,.,.,CASKDGPTLGNTIYF,TGTGCCAGTAAGGACGGCCCGACTCTGGGAAACACCATATATTTT
TRBJ2-1,TRBV6-5,.,.,CATVGGARYNEQFF,TGTGCCACCGTGGGGGGGGCAAGGTACAATGAGCAGTTCTTC
TRBJ2-1,TRBV12-5,.,TRBD2,CASGLSGSTTEQFF,TGTGCTAGTGGTTTGAGCGGGAGCACCACTGAGCAGTTCTTC
TRBJ2-3,TRBV19,.,.,CASSGGVSADTQYF,TGTGCCAGTAGTGGAGGGGTGAGCGCAGATACGCAGTATTTT
TRBJ2-2,TRBV7-2,.,.,CASSLQGGVLRRNTGELFF,TGTGCCAGCAGCTTACAGGGGGGGGTATTGAGGAGGAACACCGGGGAGCTGTTTTTT
TRBJ1-4,TRBV11-2,.,.,CASSFNFAYEKLFF,TGTGCCAGCAGCTTTAATTTCGCGTATGAAAAACTGTTTTTT
TRBJ2-1,TRBV4-2,.,TRBD2,CASSLGTSGNNEQFF,TGTGCCAGCAGCCTCGGGACTAGCGGGAACAATGAGCAGTTCTTC
TRBJ2-3,TRBV7-3,.,TRBD2,CASSPRGGSEDTQYF,TGTGCCAGCAGCCCACGGGGGGGATCGGAAGATACGCAGTATTTT
TRBJ2-7,TRBV7-9,.,.,CASSLEQSSYEQYF,TGTGCCAGCAGCTTAGAACAGAGCTCCTACGAGCAGTACTTC
TRBJ2-1,TRBV7-2,once,.,CASSGLGGANNEQFF,TGTGCCAGCAGCGGACTGGGGGGGGCAAACAATGAGCAGTTCTTC
TRBJ1-1,TRBV6-1,.,TRBD1,CASSEVPTGTVEAFF,TGTGCCAGCAGTGAAGTGCCAACCGGGACAGTCGAAGCTTTCTTT
TRBJ1-6,TRBV27,.,.,CASSRSRGNSPLHF,TGTGCCAGCAGCCGCTCGAGAGGTAATTCACCCCTCCACTTT
TRBJ2-1,TRBV20-1,.,.,CSAIATEQFF,TGCAGTGCAATCGCGACTGAGCAGTTCTTC
TRBJ2-5,TRBV30,.,.,CAWRVGGAKETQYF,TGTGCCTGGAGAGTTGGAGGGGCAAAAGAGACCCAGTACTTC
TRBJ1-6,TRBV6-1,once,.,CASSAADRSSSYNSPLHF,TGTGCCAGCAGTGCGGCGGACAGATCGAGCTCCTATAATTCACCCCTCCACTTT
TRBJ2-3,TRBV5-4,.,.,CASSGTGEVHTQYF,TGTGCCAGCAGCGGAACAGGGGAGGTCCATACGCAGTATTTT
TRBJ1-2,TRBV10-1,.,TRBD1,CASIGRQGKTYGYTF,TGCGCCAGCATAGGTAGACAGGGGAAAACTTATGGCTACACCTTC
TRBJ2-3,TRBV9,.,.,CASSVQSSGTDTQYF,TGTGCCAGCAGCGTTCAGAGTTCCGGCACAGATACGCAGTATTTT
TRBJ2-5,TRBV29-1,.,TRBD2,CSVAVAGGSETQYF,TGCAGCGTTGCAGTAGCGGGGGGTAGCGAGACCCAGTACTTC
TRBJ1-2,TRBV14,.,.,CASSQGPGRFYGYTF,TGTGCCAGCAGCCAGGGGCCGGGGAGGTTCTATGGCTACACCTTC
TRBJ1-2,TRBV19,.,TRBD1,CASSTPGQTFGYTF,TGTGCCAGTAGTACCCCGGGACAGACGTTTGGCTACACCTTC
TRBJ2-2,TRBV5-1,.,.,CASSPVPVTGELFF,TGCGCCAGCAGCCCGGTCCCGGTCACCGGGGAGCTGTTTTTT
TRBJ2-7,TRBV6-5,.,TRBD1,CASRDRRYEQYF,TGTGCCAGCCGGGACAGACGCTACGAGCAGTACTTC
TRBJ1-6,TRBV11-2,.,TRBD1,CASSSEGQGNSPLHF,TGTGCCAGCAGCTCAGAGGGACAGGGGAATTCACCCCTCCACTTT
TRBJ2-7,TRBV27,.,.,CASSLLLTNEQYF,TGTGCCAGCAGTTTATTATTGACGAACGAGCAGTACTTC
TRBJ2-1,TRBV7-8,once,.,CASSQYFGIPNSNEQFF,TGTGCCAGCAGCCAGTATTTTGGGATACCTAATTCCAATGAGCAGTTCTTC
TRBJ2-5,TRBV6-6,.,.,CASSYQETQYF,TGTGCCAGCAGTTACCAAGAGACCCAGTACTTC
TRBJ1-2,TRBV27,once,.,CASTRGRGGTYGYTF,TGTGCCAGCACCAGAGGCCGGGGGGGGACCTATGGCTACACCTTC
TRBJ2-1,TRBV7-9,few,.,CASSLGLDYNEQFF,TGTGCCAGCAGCTTAGGACTAGACTACAATGAGCAGTTCTTC
TRBJ2-3,TRBV10-1,.,.,CASSHPRTTDTQYF,TGCGCCAGCAGCCACCCGCGGACCACAGATACGCAGTATTTT
TRBJ2-5,TRBV20-1,.,.,CSASEETQYF,TGCAGTGCTAGCGAAGAGACCCAGTACTTC
TRBJ1-1,TRBV2,.,.,CASSVRIDTEAFF,TGTGCCAGCTCGGTACGTATTGACACTGAAGCTTTCTTT
TRBJ2-7,TRBV15,.,TRBD1,CATSREGQGYEQYF,TGTGCCACCAGCAGAGAGGGACAGGGCTACGAGCAGTACTTC
TRBJ1-4,TRBV5-1,.,TRBD1,CASSTAPGQGGYEKLFF,TGCGCCAGCAGCACCGCACCGGGACAGGGGGGATATGAAAAACTGTTTTTT
TRBJ2-5,TRBV11-2,few,TRBD2,CASSLVLAGGGETQYF,TGTGCCAGCAGCTTAGTTCTAGCGGGGGGAGGAGAGACCCAGTACTTC
TRBJ2-7,TRBV2,.,TRBD1,CASKTDRGGYEQYF,TGTGCCAGCAAGACAGACAGGGGAGGCTACGAGCAGTACTTC
TRBJ2-7,TRBV14,.,.,CASSPRGAVYEQYF,TGTGCCAGCAGCCCCCGGGGGGCCGTCTACGAGCAGTACTTC